The 23 T cell receptor beta chains reported below all come from one sample, sequenced in a study of blood T cell repertoires in COVID-19. Generated by immunoSEQ multiplex PCR, the TCRdb table keeps only in-frame clones and is missing some. The profile shows hundreds of thousands of clones, around 90% of them singletons. Sequenced input: PBMCs or T cells enriched from blood (not recorded which). Receptor source: a woman aged 40 to 50 with acute COVID-19.

The chain combines TRBV19 with TRBJ1-5; possibly TRBD1 for D (5 bases). The CDR3 runs 15 residues. Germline CDR1 LNHDA, CDR2 SQIVND (reference sequence). V was shortened by 3 bases and J by 1 base, with 10 bases between the two germline ends. The CDR3 spells CASSIGGLSNQPQHF. CDR3 bases: TGTGCCAGTAGTATCGGGGGGTTGAGCAATCAGCCCCAGCATTTT.

There are a few counts of this clone. The chain links TRBV2 to TRBJ1-4; 7 nucleotides align to TRBD1. V was clipped by 11 bases and J by 6 bases; unmatched bases: 9. The CDR3 consists of 13 residues. The V gene's germline CDR1 is SNHLY and CDR2 FYNNEI. The CDR3 DNA is TGTGCCGGGGGCAAGGGGGCCGATGAAAAACTGTTTTTT. The encoded protein is CAGGKGADEKLFF.

V gene TRBV7-6 combines with J gene TRBJ2-3; perhaps TRBD1 as D (5 bases). The V gene lost 5 bases and the J gene lost 2 bases, with 17 bases spanning the gap. The CDR3 spans 16 residues. Germline values: CDR1 SGHVS, CDR2 FNYEAQ. The CDR3 nucleotides are TGTGCCAGCAGCCCCAGGGTCAGCAGCTCCACAGATACGCAGTATTTT. Amino acid sequence: CASSPRVSSSTDTQYF.

The chain combines TRBV6-5 with TRBJ1-5, with D uncertain. CDR1 is MNHEY, CDR2 SVGAGI, per germline. There are 14 residues in the CDR3. V shed 7 bases and J shed 4 bases, with 14 bases lying between them. Here the CDR3 DNA reads TGTGCCAGCATCGCGGGAGGGCCTAATCAGCCCCAGCATTTT. Translation: CASIAGGPNQPQHF.

V gene TRBV2 combines with J gene TRBJ1-2; D is undetermined. The germline V and J ends were trimmed by 5 bases and 0 bases, with 7 bases remaining between them. This CDR3 is 13 amino acids long. CDR1 and CDR2 from the germline V gene are SNHLY and FYNNEI. The CDR3 sequence is CASSPTTNYGYTF. In nucleotides, the CDR3 is TGTGCCAGCAGTCCTACGACTAACTATGGCTACACCTTC.

Points on this clone: Distinct nucleotide sequences in the sample also encode this CDR3. This chain links TRBV5-1 with TRBJ1-1; unclear D gene. The CDR3 length is 13 residues. The V end was cut by 1 base, the J end by 3 bases, with 7 bases between. Germline CDR1 is SGHRS and CDR2 is YFSETQ. CDR3 region: CASSLTGYTEAFF. Written as DNA, the CDR3 is TGCGCCAGCAGCTTGACGGGGTACACTGAAGCTTTCTTT. Based on the CDR3 plus reference TRBV5-1 and TRBJ1-1, the full variable domain is KAGVTQTPRYLIKTRGQQVTLSCSPISGHRSVSWYQQTPGQGLQFLFEYFSETQRNKGNFPGRFSGRQFSNSRSEMNVSTLELGDSALYLCASSLTGYTEAFFGQGTRLTVV.

The chain combines TRBV6-5 with TRBJ1-4, with D perhaps matching TRBD1 (5 bases). Trimming removed 0 bases at V and 7 bases at J, with 12 bases between. Germline V gene lookup returns CDR1 MNHEY and CDR2 SVGAGI. CDR3 size: 15 residues. CDR3 loop: CASSYSGGVGEKLFF. In DNA, the CDR3 is TGTGCCAGCAGTTACTCGGGGGGGGTCGGTGAAAAACTGTTTTTT.

V usage is TRBV5-4 and J usage is TRBJ2-2; 9 nucleotides align to TRBD1. In germline, CDR1 is SGHNT, CDR2 YYREEE (reference sequence). The CDR3 covers 16 residues. J was trimmed by 1 base and V by 4 bases; bases with no gene match: 5. CDR3 loop: CASSRGQGLNTGELFF. Here the CDR3 DNA reads TGTGCCAGCAGCCGGGGACAGGGACTGAACACCGGGGAGCTGTTTTTT.

The J gene is TRBJ2-7, the V gene TRBV7-9; 9 bases line up with TRBD2. This CDR3 is 16 amino acids long. Per the germline V gene, CDR1 is SEHNR and CDR2 is FQNEAQ (reference sequence). V dropped 5 bases and J dropped 2; count of bases not matched to a gene: 10. CDR3 DNA: TGTGCCAGCAGCCCCCCGCTCAAGCGGGGGGCCTACGAGCAGTACTTC. Protein sequence: CASSPPLKRGAYEQYF.

This clone came up once. The J gene is TRBJ2-4, the V gene TRBV18; no reliable D call. Germline V gene lookup returns CDR1 KGHSH and CDR2 LQKENI. The germline V and J ends were trimmed by 3 bases and 0 bases, with 12 bases remaining between them. This CDR3 has 16 residues. In nucleotides, the CDR3 is TGTGCCAGCTCACCCCGCCTCCCGGGAGCCAAAAACATTCAGTACTTC. It specifies CASSPRLPGAKNIQYF.

This clone occurred a few times. This chain links TRBV19 with TRBJ2-1, with 11 nucleotides matching TRBD2. The CDR3 runs 16 residues. After removal of 5 bases from V and 9 bases from J, the junction contained 12 bases not matched to a gene. CDR1 is LNHDA and CDR2 is SQIVND in the germline V gene (reference sequence). CDR3 amino acids: CASSSPSSGGRGEQFF. The CDR3 coding sequence is TGTGCCAGTAGTTCGCCATCTAGCGGGGGGAGGGGTGAGCAGTTCTTC.

The chain recombines TRBV2 with TRBJ1-2, with TRBD1 as a possible D gene (5 bases). V lost 6 bases and J lost 7, with 9 bases in between. The CDR3 loop spans 11 amino acids. CDR1 is SNHLY, CDR2 FYNNEI, per germline. CDR3 DNA: TGTGCCAGCAGGGGGCAAACTGGCTACACCTTC. It codes for CASRGQTGYTF.

The V call is TRBV28, the J call TRBJ1-6; D remains ambiguous. CDR3 length equals 15 residues. Trimming left V 8 bases short and J 8 bases short, with 19 bases between. CDR1 is MDHEN, CDR2 SYDVKM, per germline. DNA of the CDR3: TGTGCCAGCCAACCCGCCGCGGGTTCTCATTCACCCCTCCACTTT. Its translation: CASQPAAGSHSPLHF. Variable domain in full (rest from reference TRBV28 and TRBJ1-6): DVKVTQSSRYLVKRTGEKVFLECVQDMDHENMFWYRQDPGLGLRLIYFSYDVKMKEKGDIPEGYSVSREKKERFSLILESASTNQTSMYLCASQPAAGSHSPLHFGNGTRLTVT.

V is TRBV19 and J is TRBJ2-1; TRBD1 matches 10 bases. CDR1 is LNHDA and CDR2 is SQIVND in the germline V gene (reference sequence). V lost 3 bases to trimming and J lost 7 bases; unmatched junction nucleotides: 6. This CDR3 comprises 15 residues. CDR3 bases: TGTGCCAGTAGTATCCCGGGACAGGGGAGTAATGAGCAGTTCTTC. It codes for CASSIPGQGSNEQFF. Filled out from reference TRBV19 and TRBJ2-1, the complete variable domain reads DGGITQSPKYLFRKEGQNVTLSCEQNLNHDAMYWYRQDPGQGLRLIYYSQIVNDFQKGDIAEGYSVSREKKESFPLTVTSAQKNPTAFYLCASSIPGQGSNEQFFGPGTRLTVL.

This clone was seen a handful of times. The chain is built from TRBV19 and TRBJ2-3; 9 nucleotides line up with TRBD2. V lost 5 bases and J lost 5; bases outside the gene matches: 11. CDR3 length: 16 amino acids. Germline CDR1 reads LNHDA; CDR2 reads SQIVND (reference sequence). The CDR3 loop is CASSRPGLAGIDTQYF. CDR3 nucleotide sequence: TGTGCCAGTAGTCGCCCGGGTCTAGCGGGGATAGATACGCAGTATTTT. Full variable domain (outside the CDR3, taken from reference TRBV19 and TRBJ2-3): DGGITQSPKYLFRKEGQNVTLSCEQNLNHDAMYWYRQDPGQGLRLIYYSQIVNDFQKGDIAEGYSVSREKKESFPLTVTSAQKNPTAFYLCASSRPGLAGIDTQYFGPGTRLTVL.

The rearrangement joins TRBV18 to TRBJ2-3; a possible D gene is TRBD2 (6 bases). The CDR3 consists of 16 residues. V lost 0 bases and J lost 5, with 15 bases in between. The germline V gene encodes CDR1 KGHSH and CDR2 LQKENI. The CDR3 loop is CASSPPAGIGKDTQYF. The CDR3, as DNA: TGTGCCAGCTCACCACCCGCGGGGATAGGGAAAGATACGCAGTATTTT.

The rearrangement links TRBV21-1 to TRBJ2-2; the table names TRBD2, a call not compared with the DNA. TRBV21-1 is a pseudogene. The CDR3 contains 16 residues. For the CDR3, the DNA is TGTGCCAGCAGCAAAGCTAGGCGGGTCCTGGCCGGGGAGCTGTTTTTT. Translation gives CASSKARRVLAGELFF.

This chain joins TRBV13 and TRBJ2-7; TRBD2 aligns across 10 bases. The J segment lost 5 bases and the V segment lost 2 bases, leaving 3 bases of the junction unmatched. From germline, CDR1 is PRHDT and CDR2 FYEKMQ (reference sequence). The CDR3 has 14 residues. The CDR3 sequence: CASSLSGGAHEQYF. The CDR3 nucleotides are TGTGCCAGCAGCTTAAGCGGGGGGGCCCACGAGCAGTACTTC.

The count of this clone is one. The CDR3 nucleotides read TGTGCCAGCAGTGCAAGCAGGACAGCTACCTACGAGCAGTACTTC. Amino acids: CASSASRTATYEQYF. The chain recombines TRBV6-2 or TRBV6-3 with TRBJ2-7; D perhaps matches TRBD1 (6 bases). V shed 5 bases and J shed 2 bases, with 16 bases lying between them. Germline CDR1 MNHEY, CDR2 SVGEGT. This CDR3 comprises 15 residues.

The chain employs TRBV21-1 and TRBJ1-5; the table's D call, TRBD1, has no DNA check behind it. TRBV21-1 is a pseudogene. The CDR3 has 17 amino acids. CDR3 nucleotide sequence: TGTGCCAGCAGCAACCTGTCTGGGACAGAGTTCAATCAGCCCCAGCATTTT. Encoded protein: CASSNLSGTEFNQPQHF.

The chain has TRBV19 and TRBJ1-2; 9 bases match TRBD1. Per the germline V gene, CDR1 is LNHDA and CDR2 is SQIVND (reference sequence). The CDR3 spans 17 residues. V was pared by 3 bases and J by 5 bases, with 13 bases of the junction left unmatched. The CDR3 DNA follows: TGTGCCAGTAGTATTCAGAGCGGGACAGGGACCAGTTATGGCTACACCTTC. Amino acid sequence: CASSIQSGTGTSYGYTF. Together with reference TRBV19 and TRBJ1-2, the CDR3 gives the full variable domain: DGGITQSPKYLFRKEGQNVTLSCEQNLNHDAMYWYRQDPGQGLRLIYYSQIVNDFQKGDIAEGYSVSREKKESFPLTVTSAQKNPTAFYLCASSIQSGTGTSYGYTFGSGTRLTVV.

A single count supports this clone. The chain combines TRBV9 with TRBJ2-1, with 8 bases that match TRBD2. J was trimmed by 3 bases and V by 4 bases; bases with no gene match: 9. CDR3 length: 16 residues. Germline CDR1 is SGDLS and CDR2 is YYNGEE. For the CDR3, the DNA is TGTGCCAGCAGCTCCTCTAGCGGGCCTTTCTACAATGAGCAGTTCTTC. Translation: CASSSSSGPFYNEQFF.

A few counts support this clone. This chain uses TRBV11-2 with TRBJ1-1; maybe TRBD1 (6 bases). The CDR3 spans 15 residues. Germline CDR1 SGHAT, CDR2 FQNNGV. Trimming left V 1 base short and J 1 base short, with 10 bases between. CDR3 nucleotide sequence: TGTGCCAGCAGCTTAGTAGGGGGACAGAACACTGAAGCTTTCTTT. This translates into CASSLVGGQNTEAFF.